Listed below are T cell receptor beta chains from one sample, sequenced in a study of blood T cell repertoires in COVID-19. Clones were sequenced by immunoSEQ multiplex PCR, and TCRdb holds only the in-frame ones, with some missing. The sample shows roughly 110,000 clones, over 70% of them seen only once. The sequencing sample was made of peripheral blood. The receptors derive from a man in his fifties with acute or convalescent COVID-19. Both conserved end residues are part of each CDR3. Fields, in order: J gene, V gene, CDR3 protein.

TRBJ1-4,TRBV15,CATSRGGETANEKLFF
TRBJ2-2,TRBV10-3,CAISEAGGNTGELFF
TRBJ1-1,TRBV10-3,CAISEFSDSLITEAFF
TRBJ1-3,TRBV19,CASKRQAFSGNTIYF
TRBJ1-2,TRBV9,CASSREVGGGYTF
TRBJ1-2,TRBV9,CASSVNTGNYGYTF
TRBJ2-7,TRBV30,CAWSVWGRGTTYEQYF
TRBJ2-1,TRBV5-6,CASSLRDRGNEQFF
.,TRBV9,CASSVEPSYEQYF
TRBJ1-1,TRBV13,CASSLREGHTEAFF
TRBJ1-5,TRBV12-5,CASGRPGQGPQPQHF
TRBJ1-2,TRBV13,CASSSRQGSNYGYTF
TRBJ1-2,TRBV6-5,CASSYFRRDYGYTF
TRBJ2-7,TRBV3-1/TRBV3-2,CASSPRLAGGSYEQYF
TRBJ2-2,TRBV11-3,CASSLAGGATGELFF
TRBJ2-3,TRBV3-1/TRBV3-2,CASSQVAGSTDTQYF
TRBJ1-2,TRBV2,CASSVQLPNYGYTF
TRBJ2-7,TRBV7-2,CASSLSYQGFYEQYF
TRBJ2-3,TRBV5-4,CASSRPKQGTDTQYF
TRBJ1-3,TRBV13,CASSFRTSPTGNTIYF
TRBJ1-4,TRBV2,CASSARRGPNEKLFF
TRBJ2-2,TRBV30,CAWRPKDRGRGGELFF
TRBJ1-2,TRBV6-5,CASSPGLSNYGYTF
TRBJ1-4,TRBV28,CATFRQGRVNEKLFF
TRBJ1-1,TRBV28,CASSSPHQNTEAFF
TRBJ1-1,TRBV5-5,CASSLVGQGAQNTEAFF
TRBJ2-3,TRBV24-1,CATSDLGRGNIFTDTQYF
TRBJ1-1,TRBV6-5,CASKQGATTEAFF
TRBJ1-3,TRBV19,CASIPPSAGGGNTIYF
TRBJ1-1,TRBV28,CASLRAPTGTEAFF
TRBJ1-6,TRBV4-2,CASSQGGINSPLHF
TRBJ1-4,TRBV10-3,CAIRESEGASEKLFF
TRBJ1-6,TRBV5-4,CASSLMAGNNSPLHF
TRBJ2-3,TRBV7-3,CASSLGGGLGTDTQYF
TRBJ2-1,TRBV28,CASSRAGTGYNEQFF
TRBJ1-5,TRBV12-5,CASGLVNSYQPQHF
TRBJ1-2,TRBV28,CASRQGFNYGYTF
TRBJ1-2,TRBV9,CASSPNRQGYGYTF
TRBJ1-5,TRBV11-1,CASSLDGEGYQPQHF
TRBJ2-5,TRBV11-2,CASSLGTAGVQETQYF
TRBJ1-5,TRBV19,CASSVDRGAQPQHF
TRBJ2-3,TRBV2,CASTPRRYDPDTQYF
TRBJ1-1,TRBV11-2,CASSLRGPGQNRFTEAFF
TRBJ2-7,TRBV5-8,CASRFSGTGAYEQYF
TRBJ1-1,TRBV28,CASSSSQGAWTEAFF
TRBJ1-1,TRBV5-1,CASSLTGVRPEAFF
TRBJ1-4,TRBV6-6,CASSPQGAEKLFF
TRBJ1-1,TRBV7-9,CASSLATGLTEAFF
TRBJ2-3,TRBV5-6,CASSLGGGKRDTQYF
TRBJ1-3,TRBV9,CASSVGGGSGNTIYF
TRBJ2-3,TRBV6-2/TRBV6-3,CASSYSAGGMDTQYF
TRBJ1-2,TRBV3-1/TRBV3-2,CASSEFGQGSGYTF
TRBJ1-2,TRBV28,CASSLADGGQGARGYTF